This T cell receptor (beta chain) was sequenced for a study of molecular identifiers for immune sequencing clone quantification. This clonotype was counted between two and nine times. TCRdb fed the PCR reads into MiXCR, producing one record per CDR3 protein. The sample holds over 60,000 distinct CDR3 sequences, roughly a fifth seen once. V was cut by 2 bases and J by 5 bases, with 16 bases left in between. The CDR3 is made up of 15 amino acids. CDR1 and CDR2 from the germline V gene are SQVTM and ANQGSEA. This sequence originates from a human donor in good health. Some libraries in this study had Jurkat cell RNA spiked in. The chain links TRBV29-1 to TRBJ2-1, with a weak D call TRBD1 (6 bases). The sample comprised naive CD8+ T cells from blood, with Jurkat cell RNA spiked in. The subset is: FACS-sorted CD8+CD4-CCR7+CD45RA+ naive T cells. This chain's CDR3 is CSVEKGVLVDNEQFF. The CDR3 nucleotides are TGCAGCGTTGAAAAGGGGGTACTAGTAGACAATGAGCAGTTCTTC.